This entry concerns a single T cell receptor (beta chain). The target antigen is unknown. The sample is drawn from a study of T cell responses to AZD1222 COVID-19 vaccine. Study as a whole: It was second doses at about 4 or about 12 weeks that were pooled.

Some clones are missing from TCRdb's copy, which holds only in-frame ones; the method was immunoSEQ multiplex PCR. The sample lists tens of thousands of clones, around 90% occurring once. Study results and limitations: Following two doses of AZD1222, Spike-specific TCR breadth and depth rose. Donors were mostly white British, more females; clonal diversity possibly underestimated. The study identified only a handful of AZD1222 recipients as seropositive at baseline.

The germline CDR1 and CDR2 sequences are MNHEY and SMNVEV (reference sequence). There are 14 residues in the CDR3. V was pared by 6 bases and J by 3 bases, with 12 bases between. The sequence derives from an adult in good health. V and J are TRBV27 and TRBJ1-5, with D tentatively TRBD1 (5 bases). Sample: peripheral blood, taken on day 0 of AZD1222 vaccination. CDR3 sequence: CASRAGGSNQPQHF. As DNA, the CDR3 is TGTGCCAGCAGAGCGGGGGGTTCCAATCAGCCCCAGCATTTT.